What follows are 12 T cell receptor beta chains derived from one specimen sequenced in a study of beta chain features in type 1 diabetes. Expressed TCRB transcripts were sequenced because the entire RNA isolate underwent reverse transcription. The data were produced by immunoSEQ multiplex PCR, yet TCRdb's version contains in-frame clones alone and is incomplete. The sample shows some 150,000 clones, about a tenth of them seen only once. The sequenced material came from central memory CD4+ T cells from blood. The receptors shown here come from a man between 18 and 29 years old in good health.

The CDR3 sequence is CASSFATGRAYNSPLHF. The CDR3 nucleotides read TGTGCCAGCAGCTTTGCCACAGGACGGGCCTATAATTCACCCCTCCACTTT. The chain couples TRBV7-2 to TRBJ1-6; D possibly corresponds to TRBD1 (5 bases). CDR1 is SGHTA, CDR2 FQGNSA, per germline. Trimming shortened V by 3 bases and J by 2 bases, and 14 bases separated the two germline ends. This CDR3 contains 17 residues.

This clone has more than one count but fewer than ten. The V gene is TRBV10-3, the J gene TRBJ1-2; TRBD1 matches 10 bases. With 3 bases clipped from V and 3 bases from J, the junction kept 4 bases outside the gene matches. The CDR3 loop spans 15 amino acids. Germline V gene sequence: CDR1 ENHRY, CDR2 SYGVKD. CDR3 bases: TGTGCCATCAGTGATGCCGGGACAGGGGACTATGGCTACACCTTC. Its translation: CAISDAGTGDYGYTF.

In this sample, this clone turned up a few times. The J gene is TRBJ2-7, the V gene TRBV7-9; 8 bases line up with TRBD1. Unmatched junction bases numbered 7, after V lost 6 bases and J lost 3 bases. CDR3 length equals 14 residues. Germline CDR1 and CDR2: SEHNR and FQNEAQ (reference sequence). The CDR3 DNA reads as TGTGCCAGCAGTCCTGGACAGGGCCTCTACGAGCAGTACTTC. Protein product: CASSPGQGLYEQYF.

This rearrangement joins TRBV7-2 to TRBJ2-5, with TRBD1 matching 8 bases. The CDR3 length is 13 residues. Germline CDR1 and CDR2: SGHTA and FQGNSA. The ends lost 5 bases at V and 4 bases at J; junction bases unmatched: 3. This chain's CDR3 is CASSDDRGETQYF. The CDR3 DNA follows: TGTGCCAGCAGCGATGACAGGGGAGAGACCCAGTACTTC.

The chain links TRBV6-5 to TRBJ1-2; no reliable D call. The V end lost 2 bases, the J end lost 4 bases, and 8 bases lay between the germline ends. The CDR3 spans 13 residues. Germline V gives CDR1 MNHEY, CDR2 SVGAGI. The CDR3 spells CASSYTAVYGYTF. CDR3 sequence (DNA): TGTGCCAGCAGTTACACAGCTGTCTATGGCTACACCTTC.

The sample holds a few counts of this clone. The J gene is TRBJ2-1, the V gene TRBV5-1, with 8 positions matching TRBD2. Germline V gives CDR1 SGHRS, CDR2 YFSETQ. This CDR3 comprises 15 residues. With 4 bases clipped from V and 7 bases from J, the junction kept 10 bases outside the gene matches. In DNA form, the CDR3 reads TGCGCCAGCAGCCTCGGGGGCGGGGGGCGGAATGAGCAGTTCTTC. Translating it yields CASSLGGGGRNEQFF. Complete variable domain (other parts from reference TRBV5-1 and TRBJ2-1): KAGVTQTPRYLIKTRGQQVTLSCSPISGHRSVSWYQQTPGQGLQFLFEYFSETQRNKGNFPGRFSGRQFSNSRSEMNVSTLELGDSALYLCASSLGGGGRNEQFFGPGTRLTVL.

The gene calls are TRBV28 and TRBJ1-1; a weak D match, TRBD1 (6 bases). The ends were cut back, 5 bases at V and 3 bases at J, with 13 bases in the middle. Germline V gene lookup returns CDR1 MDHEN and CDR2 SYDVKM. This CDR3 is built from 14 residues. In DNA, the CDR3 is TGTGCCAGCAGTCTAACAGGGAAGGACACTGAAGCTTTCTTT. It is translated as CASSLTGKDTEAFF.

The J gene is TRBJ1-5, the V gene TRBV6-5, with 8 bases lining up with TRBD1. Germline V CDR1 and CDR2: MNHEY, SVGAGI. Losses at the gene ends were 6 bases for V and 6 bases for J; bases not matched to a gene: 7. The CDR3 sequence is 14 residues long. CDR3 amino acids: CASRPGQGGQPQHF. The CDR3 coding sequence is TGTGCCAGCAGACCCGGACAGGGTGGTCAGCCCCAGCATTTT.

The V gene is TRBV2, the J gene TRBJ2-2; TRBD2 agrees at 11 bases. CDR1 and CDR2 from the germline V gene are SNHLY and FYNNEI. The CDR3 sequence is 15 residues long. V lost 5 bases, J lost 3 bases, and 2 bases stayed unmatched. CDR3 amino acids: CASSLAGGDTGELFF. The CDR3 region has the DNA TGTGCCAGCAGTTTAGCGGGGGGGGACACCGGGGAGCTGTTTTTT.

This clone has just a few counts. V usage is TRBV29-1 and J usage is TRBJ1-3, with TRBD1 as a possible D gene (6 bases). V gave up 1 base and J gave up 5 bases, with 9 bases separating them. CDR1 SQVTM and CDR2 ANQGSEA come from the germline V gene. The CDR3 has 13 amino acids. In DNA form, the CDR3 reads TGCAGCGTTGAAGCGCAGGGGAGAAACACCATATATTTT. Encoded protein: CSVEAQGRNTIYF.

The chain is built from TRBV5-1 and TRBJ2-3, with TRBD2 identical over 11 bases. V lost 3 bases to trimming and J lost 2 bases; unmatched junction nucleotides: 8. Germline-derived CDR1 and CDR2 are SGHRS and YFSETQ. The CDR3 is 17 residues long. The CDR3 nucleotides read TGCGCCAGCAGCTGGCTAGCGGGGGGAGCTTACACAGATACGCAGTATTTT. Translating it yields CASSWLAGGAYTDTQYF.

As regards this clone: Other DNA sequences in this specimen translate into the identical CDR3. The rearrangement joins TRBV7-9 to TRBJ1-5; D is undetermined. This CDR3 contains 14 residues. Germline V gene sequence: CDR1 SEHNR, CDR2 FQNEAQ (reference sequence). The V and J ends lost 6 bases and 2 bases respectively, with 11 bases between them. CDR3: CASSRGGGNQPQHF. The CDR3 nucleotides read TGTGCCAGCAGTCGGGGTGGTGGCAATCAGCCCCAGCATTTT.